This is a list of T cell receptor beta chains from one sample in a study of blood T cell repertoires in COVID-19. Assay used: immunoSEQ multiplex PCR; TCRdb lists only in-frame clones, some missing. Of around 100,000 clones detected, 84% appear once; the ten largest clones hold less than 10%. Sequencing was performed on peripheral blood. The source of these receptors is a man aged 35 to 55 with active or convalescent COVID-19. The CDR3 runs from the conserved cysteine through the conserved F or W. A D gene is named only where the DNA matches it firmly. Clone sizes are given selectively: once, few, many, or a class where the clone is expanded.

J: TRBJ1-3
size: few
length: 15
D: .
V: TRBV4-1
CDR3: CASSQDRNSGNTIYF
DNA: TGCGCCAGCAGCCAAGACAGGAACTCTGGAAACACCATATATTTT

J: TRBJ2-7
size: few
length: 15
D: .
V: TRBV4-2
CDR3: CASSPAGTVDYEQYF
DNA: TGTGCCAGCAGCCCCGCCGGGACTGTGGACTACGAGCAGTACTTC

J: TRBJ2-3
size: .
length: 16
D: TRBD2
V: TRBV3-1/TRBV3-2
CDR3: CASSSSSGGPTDTQYF
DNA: TGTGCCAGCTCCTCCTCGAGCGGGGGGCCCACAGATACGCAGTATTTT

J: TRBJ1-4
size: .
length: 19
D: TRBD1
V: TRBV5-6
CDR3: CASSRTGTGGFATNEKLFF
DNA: TGTGCCAGCAGCCGGACCGGGACAGGGGGATTTGCAACTAATGAAAAACTGTTTTTT

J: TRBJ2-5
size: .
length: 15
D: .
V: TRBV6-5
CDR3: CASSYNPGVQETQYF
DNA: TGTGCCAGCAGTTATAACCCGGGGGTCCAAGAGACCCAGTACTTC

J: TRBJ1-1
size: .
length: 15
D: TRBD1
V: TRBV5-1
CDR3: CASSPMGTVNTEAFF
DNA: TGCGCCAGCAGCCCTATGGGGACAGTGAACACTGAAGCTTTCTTT

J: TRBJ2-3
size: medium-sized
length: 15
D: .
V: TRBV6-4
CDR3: CASSDSSGSSDTQYF
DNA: TGTGCCAGCAGTGACTCTAGCGGAAGTTCAGATACGCAGTATTTT

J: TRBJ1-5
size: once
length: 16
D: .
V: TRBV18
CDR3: CASSPESGVRNQPQHF
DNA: TGTGCCAGCTCACCAGAGTCGGGAGTTCGCAATCAGCCCCAGCATTTT

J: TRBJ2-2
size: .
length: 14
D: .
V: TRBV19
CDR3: CASSIAQITGELFF
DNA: TGTGCCAGTAGTATAGCTCAGATAACCGGGGAGCTGTTTTTT

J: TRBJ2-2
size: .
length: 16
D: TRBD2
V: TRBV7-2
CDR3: CASSRTSGGNTGELFF
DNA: TGTGCCAGCAGCCGTACTAGCGGGGGGAACACCGGGGAGCTGTTTTTT

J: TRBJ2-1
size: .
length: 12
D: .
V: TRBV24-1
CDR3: CATSDFGGEQFF
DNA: TGTGCCACCAGTGATTTCGGGGGTGAGCAGTTCTTC

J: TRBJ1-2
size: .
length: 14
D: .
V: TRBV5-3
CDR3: CARLTGDENYGYTF
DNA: TGTGCCAGACTGACCGGGGATGAAAACTATGGCTACACCTTC

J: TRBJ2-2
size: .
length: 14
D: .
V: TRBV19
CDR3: CASRPNRDTGELFF
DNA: TGTGCCAGTAGACCAAACAGGGACACCGGGGAGCTGTTTTTT

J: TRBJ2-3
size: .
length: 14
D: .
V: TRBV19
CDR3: CASRLARLEGTQYF
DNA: TGTGCCAGTAGGCTAGCCCGTCTGGAGGGTACGCAGTATTTT

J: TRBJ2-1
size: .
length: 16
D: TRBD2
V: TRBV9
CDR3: CASSPPSGGLRNEQFF
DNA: TGTGCCAGCAGCCCCCCCAGCGGGGGGTTGAGGAATGAGCAGTTCTTC

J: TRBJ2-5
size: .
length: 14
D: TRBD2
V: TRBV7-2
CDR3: CASSLGAGGETQYF
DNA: TGTGCCAGCAGCTTAGGTGCGGGGGGGGAGACCCAGTACTTC

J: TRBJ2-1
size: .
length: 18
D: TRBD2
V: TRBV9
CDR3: CASSVDSSRGGVNNEQFF
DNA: TGTGCCAGCAGCGTAGATTCTAGTCGCGGGGGAGTAAACAATGAGCAGTTCTTC

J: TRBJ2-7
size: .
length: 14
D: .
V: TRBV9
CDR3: CASSVDSASYEQYF
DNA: TGTGCCAGCAGCGTAGATAGCGCTTCCTACGAGCAGTACTTC

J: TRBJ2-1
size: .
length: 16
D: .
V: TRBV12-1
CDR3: CARTPPGVHTYNEQFF
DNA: TGTGCCAGGACTCCCCCCGGGGTTCATACCTACAATGAGCAGTTCTTC

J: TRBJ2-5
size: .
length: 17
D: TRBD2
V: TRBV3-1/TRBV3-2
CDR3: CASSPRGGLAGGETQYF
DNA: TGTGCCAGCAGCCCGAGAGGTGGTCTAGCGGGGGGGGAGACCCAGTACTTC

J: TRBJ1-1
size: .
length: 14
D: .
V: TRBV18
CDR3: CASSQTGLVAEAFF
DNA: TGTGCCAGCTCACAAACAGGGTTGGTCGCTGAAGCTTTCTTT

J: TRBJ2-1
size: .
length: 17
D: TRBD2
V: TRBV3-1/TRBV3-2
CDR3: CASSLTFLWGLRYEQFF
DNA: TGTGCCAGCAGCCTCACGTTCCTGTGGGGACTACGCTATGAGCAGTTCTTC

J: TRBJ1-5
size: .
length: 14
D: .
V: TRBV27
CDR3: CASSLSDSGQPQHF
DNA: TGTGCCAGCAGTTTATCGGACAGCGGTCAGCCCCAGCATTTT

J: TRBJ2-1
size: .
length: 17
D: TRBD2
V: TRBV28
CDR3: CASSSLLGGGSYNEQFF
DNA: TGTGCCAGCAGCTCCTTACTGGGGGGGGGTTCCTACAATGAGCAGTTCTTC

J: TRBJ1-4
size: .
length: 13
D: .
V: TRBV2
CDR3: CASSGNTNEKLFF
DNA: TGTGCCAGCAGTGGTAATACTAATGAAAAACTGTTTTTT

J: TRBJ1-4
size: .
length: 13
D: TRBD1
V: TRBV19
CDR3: CASSSRTGEKLFF
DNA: TGTGCCAGTAGTAGCCGGACAGGTGAAAAACTGTTTTTT

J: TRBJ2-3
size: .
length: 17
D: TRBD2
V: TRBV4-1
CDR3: CASSQERAGGQTDTQYF
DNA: TGCGCCAGCAGCCAAGAACGGGCGGGGGGCCAGACAGATACGCAGTATTTT

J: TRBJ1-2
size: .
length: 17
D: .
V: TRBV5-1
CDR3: CASSLFSAGAPNYGYTF
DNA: TGCGCCAGCAGCTTGTTTTCCGCAGGGGCCCCTAACTATGGCTACACCTTC

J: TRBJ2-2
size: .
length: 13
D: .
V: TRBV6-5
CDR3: CASSPQGTGELFF
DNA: TGTGCCAGCAGTCCACAGGGTACCGGGGAGCTGTTTTTT

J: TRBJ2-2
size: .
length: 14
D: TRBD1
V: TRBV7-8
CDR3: CASSSGTGVGELFF
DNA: TGTGCCAGCAGCTCCGGGACAGGAGTCGGGGAGCTGTTTTTT

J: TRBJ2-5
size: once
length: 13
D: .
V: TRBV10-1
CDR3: CASSEFPRETQYF
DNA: TGCGCCAGCAGTGAGTTTCCGCGGGAGACCCAGTACTTC

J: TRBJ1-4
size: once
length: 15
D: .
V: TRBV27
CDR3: CASSSRTLNNEKLFF
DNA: TGTGCCAGCAGTTCTCGGACACTCAATAATGAAAAACTGTTTTTT

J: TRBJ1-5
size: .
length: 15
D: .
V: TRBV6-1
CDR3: CASSELGVSNQPQHF
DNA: TGTGCCAGCAGTGAACTCGGGGTTAGCAATCAGCCCCAGCATTTT

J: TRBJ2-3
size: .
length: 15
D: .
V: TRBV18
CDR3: CASSPPRAGTDTQYF
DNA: TGTGCCAGCTCACCACCGCGGGCCGGCACAGATACGCAGTATTTT

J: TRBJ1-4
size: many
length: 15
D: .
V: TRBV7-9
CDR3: CASSGRAEANEKLFF
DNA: TGTGCCAGCAGCGGGCGGGCCGAAGCTAATGAAAAACTGTTTTTT

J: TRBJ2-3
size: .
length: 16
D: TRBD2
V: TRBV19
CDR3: CASSPQRGLSTDTQYF
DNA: TGTGCCAGTTCCCCCCAGCGGGGTCTTAGCACAGATACGCAGTATTTT

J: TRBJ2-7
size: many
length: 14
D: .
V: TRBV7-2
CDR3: CASSLNLGTYEQYF
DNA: TGTGCCAGCAGCTTAAACCTGGGCACCTACGAGCAGTACTTC

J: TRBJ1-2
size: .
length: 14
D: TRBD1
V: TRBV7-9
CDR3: CASSLGGQGQSYTF
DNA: TGTGCCAGCAGCTTAGGGGGACAGGGGCAGAGCTACACCTTC

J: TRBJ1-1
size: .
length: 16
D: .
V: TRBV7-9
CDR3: CASSLMAGNFFTEAFF
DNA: TGTGCCAGCAGCTTAATGGCAGGGAATTTTTTCACTGAAGCTTTCTTT

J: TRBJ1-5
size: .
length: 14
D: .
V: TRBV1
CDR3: CTSSRTGGDQPQHF
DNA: TGCACCAGCAGCCGGACAGGGGGAGATCAGCCCCAGCATTTT

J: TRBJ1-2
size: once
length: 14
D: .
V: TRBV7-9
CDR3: CASSLLGSPYGYTF
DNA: TGTGCCAGCAGCTTATTGGGCAGCCCCTATGGCTACACCTTC

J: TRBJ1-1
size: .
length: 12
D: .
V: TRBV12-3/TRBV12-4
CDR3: CASTSGITEAFF
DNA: TGTGCCAGCACCTCAGGTATCACTGAAGCTTTCTTT

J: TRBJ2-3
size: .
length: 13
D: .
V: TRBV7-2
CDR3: CASSASRTDTQYF
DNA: TGTGCCAGCAGCGCCTCGAGAACAGATACGCAGTATTTT

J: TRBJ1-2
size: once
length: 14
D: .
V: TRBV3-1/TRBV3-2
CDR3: CASSPSNSNYGYTF
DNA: TGTGCCAGCAGCCCCTCGAACTCTAACTATGGCTACACCTTC

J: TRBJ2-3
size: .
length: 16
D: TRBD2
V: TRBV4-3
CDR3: CASSRTSGGSTDTQYF
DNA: TGCGCCAGCAGCCGGACTAGCGGGGGTTCCACAGATACGCAGTATTTT

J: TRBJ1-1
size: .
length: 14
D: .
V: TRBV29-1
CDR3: CSVGKGAVDTEAFF
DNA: TGCAGCGTTGGGAAGGGAGCCGTGGACACTGAAGCTTTCTTT

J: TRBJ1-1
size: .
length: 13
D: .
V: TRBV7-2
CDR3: CASSVQGLSEAFF
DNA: TGTGCCAGCAGCGTACAGGGTTTGTCTGAAGCTTTCTTT

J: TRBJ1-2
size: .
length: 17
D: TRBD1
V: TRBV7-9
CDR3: CASSLHGTATVNYGYTF
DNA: TGTGCCAGCAGCTTACACGGGACAGCCACCGTTAACTATGGCTACACCTTC

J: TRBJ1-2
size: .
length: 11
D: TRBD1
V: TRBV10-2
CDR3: CASSGGQGYTF
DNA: TGCGCCAGCAGCGGGGGACAGGGCTACACCTTC

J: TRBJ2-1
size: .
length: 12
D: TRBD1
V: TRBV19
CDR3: CAVGQGGPEQFF
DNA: TGTGCCGTTGGACAGGGGGGCCCTGAGCAGTTCTTC

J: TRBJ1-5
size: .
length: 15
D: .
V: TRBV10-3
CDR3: CAISEPGQPDQPQHF
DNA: TGTGCCATCAGTGAGCCAGGACAGCCGGATCAGCCCCAGCATTTT